This TCR beta chain was found in a study of graft-versus-host responses after intestinal transplantation. This table comes from immunoSEQ multiplex PCR, and its TCRdb copy is limited to in-frame clones, with some not included. Altogether 130,000 or so clones are present, more than 80% being singletons, with the ten largest covering roughly 0.16%. Note on this clone: Its antigen remains unidentified.

CDR1 is SQVTM and CDR2 is ANQGSEA in the germline V gene. This CDR3 is built from 15 residues. V lost 2 bases to trimming and J lost 1 base; unmatched junction nucleotides: 7. Sequencing used unstimulated CD4+ T cells sorted from spleen or lymph node cells, obtained before intestinal transplant. The source of this sequence is a human donor who received an intestinal transplant. The chain joins TRBV29-1 to TRBJ2-7, with TRBD2 matching over 8 bases. CDR3 sequence (DNA): TGCAGCGTTGAATCGGGTCTAGCGGGTTCCTACGAGCAGTACTTC. Translated: CSVESGLAGSYEQYF.